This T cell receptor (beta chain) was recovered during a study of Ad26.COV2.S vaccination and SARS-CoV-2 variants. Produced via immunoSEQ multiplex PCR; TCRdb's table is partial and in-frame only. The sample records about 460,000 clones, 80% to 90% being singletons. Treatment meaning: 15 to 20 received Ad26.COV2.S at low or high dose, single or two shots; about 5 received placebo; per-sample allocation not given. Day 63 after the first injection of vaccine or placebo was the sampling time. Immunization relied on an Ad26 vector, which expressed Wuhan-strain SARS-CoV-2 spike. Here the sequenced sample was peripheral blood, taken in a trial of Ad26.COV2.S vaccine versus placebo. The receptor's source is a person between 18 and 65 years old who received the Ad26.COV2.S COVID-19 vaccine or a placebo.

CDR3 DNA: TGTGCCAGCAGTTATGGAGGGGTAAACTCACCCCTCCACTTT. Protein sequence: CASSYGGVNSPLHF. The gene calls are TRBV6-1 and TRBJ1-6, with D perhaps matching TRBD1 (5 bases). Trimming stripped 5 bases from V and 10 bases from J, with 15 bases between. CDR3 length: 14 residues. Germline V gene sequence: CDR1 MNHNS, CDR2 SASEGT.